Listed below are T cell receptor beta chains from one sample, sequenced in a study of neurological immune-mediated disorders. MiXCR, run by TCRdb on the 5' RACE reads, gives a single entry per CDR3 protein. The sample contains 30,000 to 40,000 distinct CDR3 sequences, roughly 11% of which appear only once. The sample consisted of PBMCs. The receptor set was obtained from a man aged 55-75 years with HTLV-1-associated myelopathy (HAM/TSP). Both conserved end residues are part of each CDR3. The order of the fields is V gene, D gene, clone size, J gene, CDR3 DNA, CDR3 protein. A D gene is named only where the DNA matches it firmly. A clone size is listed for some rows: how often the clone was seen (once, few, many), or a class if it is expanded.

TRBV4-1	TRBD2	NA	TRBJ2-3	TGCGCCAGCATCCAGCGACCGGGACTAGCGGGCTTAACAGATACGCAGTATTTT	CASIQRPGLAGLTDTQYF
TRBV12-3/TRBV12-4	NA	NA	TRBJ2-7	TGTGCCAGCAGCCTTTCCAAATACGAGCAGCACTTT	CASSLSKYEQHF
TRBV20-1	NA	many	TRBJ1-1	TGCAGTGCTAGAGACCCGGGACGGATGAACACTGAAGCTTTCTTT	CSARDPGRMNTEAFF
TRBV7-9	TRBD2	many	TRBJ2-1	TGTGCCAGCAGCTTAGCTGGTAGCGGGAGTTGGTATGAGCAGTTCTTC	CASSLAGSGSWYEQFF
TRBV6-2/TRBV6-3	NA	many	TRBJ2-1	TGTGCCAGCTTCAAACGGGCTGACGGGACCTCTGAGCAGTTCTTC	CASFKRADGTSEQFF
TRBV4-2	TRBD2	many	TRBJ2-1	TGTGCCAGCAGCGGACTAGCGGGGGGCGTGAGCTCCTACAATGAGCAGTTCTTC	CASSGLAGGVSSYNEQFF
TRBV4-1	NA	many	TRBJ2-4	TGCGCCAGCAGCCAAGGGCAAATGAGCCGCCAGCCATTGGCCAAAAACATTCAGTACTTC	CASSQGQMSRQPLAKNIQYF
TRBV20-1	NA	many	TRBJ1-2	TGCAGTGCCAAACAGGGCAACTATGGCTACACCTTC	CSAKQGNYGYTF
TRBV20-1	NA	many	TRBJ2-1	TGCAGTGCTAGTCTGGCGTCTGGCTACAATGAGCAGTTCTTC	CSASLASGYNEQFF
TRBV29-1	NA	many	TRBJ2-5	TGCAGCGTTGAAGATCGGATTCACAGGGAGCGAGAGACCCAGTACTTC	CSVEDRIHRERETQYF
TRBV5-6	NA	many	TRBJ1-2	TGTGCCAGCAGCTCATCCGACAGGCTTACCTATGGCTACACCTTC	CASSSSDRLTYGYTF
TRBV20-1	TRBD1	NA	TRBJ2-7	TGCAGTGCTCCGGACAGGACCTACGAGCAGTACTTC	CSAPDRTYEQYF
TRBV5-5	NA	many	TRBJ2-2	TGTGCCAGCAGCATGGGACTTCAGAACACCGGGGAGCTGTTTTTT	CASSMGLQNTGELFF
TRBV6-1	NA	many	TRBJ1-5	TGTGCCAGCAGTGAATTTCGGGGAGATCAGCCCCAGCATTTT	CASSEFRGDQPQHF
TRBV5-1	NA	many	TRBJ2-3	TGCGCCAGCAGCGTTTTCCTGTCGCTGGCTCAAGATACGCAGTATTTT	CASSVFLSLAQDTQYF
TRBV2	TRBD1	many	TRBJ2-6	TGTGCCAGCAGTGATGGGACAGCTGGGGCCAACGTCCTGACTTTC	CASSDGTAGANVLTF
TRBV10-3	NA	many	TRBJ2-5	TGTGCCATCAGTGACCCCCAGAGGTACCAAGAGACCCAGTACTTC	CAISDPQRYQETQYF
TRBV25-1	TRBD1	many	TRBJ2-2	TGTGCCAGCAGTGAATATAGGGGACAGGGTGGTACCGGGGAGCTGTTTTTT	CASSEYRGQGGTGELFF
TRBV29-1	TRBD1	many	TRBJ1-5	TGCAGCGTTTGGGCAGGGGGCACTCAGCCCCAGCATTTT	CSVWAGGTQPQHF
TRBV5-1	TRBD1	many	TRBJ2-3	TGCGCCAGCAGCTATCGGACAGGGGCAGATACGCAGTATTTT	CASSYRTGADTQYF
TRBV12-3/TRBV12-4	NA	many	TRBJ2-5	TGTGCCAGCAGTCAGGGCTTCCAAGAGACCCAGTACTTC	CASSQGFQETQYF
TRBV28	NA	many	TRBJ1-2	TGTGCCAGCAGTGGAGGGGGACGCTATGGCTACACCTTC	CASSGGGRYGYTF
TRBV25-1	TRBD2	many	TRBJ2-3	TGTGCCAGCAGTGAATCTAGCGGGGGATACACAGATACGCAGTATTTT	CASSESSGGYTDTQYF
TRBV5-1	NA	NA	TRBJ1-2	TGCGCCAGCAGCTTGGTGGGGGTTGTCTATGGCTACACCTTC	CASSLVGVVYGYTF
TRBV11-2	TRBD2	many	TRBJ2-1	TGTGCCAGCAGCGAGACTAGCGGGAATTACAATGAGCAGTTCTTC	CASSETSGNYNEQFF
TRBV5-1	TRBD1	many	TRBJ1-6	TGCGCCAGCAGCTTGGGCTCGACAGGGTATATTTCACCCCTCCACTTT	CASSLGSTGYISPLHF
TRBV7-9	TRBD1	many	TRBJ1-2	TGTGCCAGCAGCTTACAGGGGGCGGTTGGCTACACCTTC	CASSLQGAVGYTF
TRBV4-1	TRBD2	many	TRBJ2-5	TGCGCCAGCAGCCTAGCGGGGGTTTACCAAGAGACCCAGTACTTC	CASSLAGVYQETQYF
TRBV4-1	NA	many	TRBJ2-2	TGCGCCAGCAGCCAAACTGGGGAGCTGTTTTTT	CASSQTGELFF
TRBV4-1	NA	NA	TRBJ1-2	TGCGCCAGCAGCCATCAGGGGAGAACCTATGTCTACACCTTC	CASSHQGRTYVYTF
TRBV20-1	NA	many	TRBJ1-2	TGCAGTGCTCGGCTCTATGGCTACACCTTC	CSARLYGYTF
TRBV20-1	TRBD1	many	TRBJ1-1	TGCAGTGCTAGGTTCAGGGGGGACACTGAAGCTTTCTTT	CSARFRGDTEAFF
TRBV19	NA	many	TRBJ2-2	TGTGCCAGTAGCAATCAGCTGAACACCGGGGAGCTGTTTTTT	CASSNQLNTGELFF
TRBV20-1	NA	NA	TRBJ1-4	TGCAGTGAAGAGAGTCCGACATATGAGGGGGAAAAACTGTTTTTT	CSEESPTYEGEKLFF
TRBV20-1	TRBD1	many	TRBJ2-3	TGCAGCTACCTTGCAGGGGGCTTCACAGATACGCAGTATTTT	CSYLAGGFTDTQYF
TRBV20-1	TRBD1	many	TRBJ2-1	TGCAGTGCTAAGGGGGTTCAGGGGGCTGCCTACAATGAGCAGTTCTTC	CSAKGVQGAAYNEQFF
TRBV6-6	TRBD2	many	TRBJ2-7	TGTGCCAGCAGTAATTACCGGACTAGCGGGAAATCCGAGCAGTACTTC	CASSNYRTSGKSEQYF
TRBV6-2/TRBV6-3	TRBD2	many	TRBJ2-1	TGTGCCAGCAGTTACGTACTAGCGGGACTGGACAATGAGCAGTTCTTC	CASSYVLAGLDNEQFF
TRBV20-1	NA	many	TRBJ2-7	TGCAGTGCTAGTGGGGCCGGGGGGCTCTCCTACGAGCAGTACTTC	CSASGAGGLSYEQYF
TRBV5-1	NA	NA	TRBJ1-1	TGCGCCAGCAGATTGCAGGGTCCACACAACACTGAAGCTTTCTTT	CASRLQGPHNTEAFF
TRBV7-2	NA	many	TRBJ2-5	TGTGCCAGCAGCCTCCGTGGGGCGGGACCCCAAGAGACCCAGTACTTC	CASSLRGAGPQETQYF
TRBV7-9	TRBD1	many	TRBJ1-6	TGTGCCAGCAGCGCTCGACAGGGTCTTAATTCACCCCTCCACTTT	CASSARQGLNSPLHF
TRBV12-3/TRBV12-4	TRBD1	many	TRBJ2-1	TGTGCCAGCACCCCGGACAGGGGAAGGAACAATGAGCAGTTCTTC	CASTPDRGRNNEQFF
TRBV20-1	NA	many	TRBJ2-7	TGCAGTGCTAGAGGCAGGGGACTCGACGAGCAGTACTTC	CSARGRGLDEQYF
TRBV5-1	TRBD2	many	TRBJ2-3	TGCGCCAGCAGCTTCCTAGCGGGAGGTGATGATACGCAGTATTTT	CASSFLAGGDDTQYF
TRBV7-2	NA	many	TRBJ1-4	TGTGCCAGCAGCCTAGCAGGGACGGATAATGAAAAACTGTTTTTT	CASSLAGTDNEKLFF
TRBV14	TRBD1	many	TRBJ2-1	TGTGCCAGCAGCCAAACAGGGGGCCCGTACAATGAGCAGTTCTTC	CASSQTGGPYNEQFF
TRBV19	NA	few	TRBJ2-7	TGTGCCAGTAGTATGCGGACAGTTACCTACGAGCAGTACTTC	CASSMRTVTYEQYF
TRBV20-1	NA	many	TRBJ2-7	TGCAGTGCTAGAAAGGGGAGCGTCTACGAGCAGTACTTC	CSARKGSVYEQYF